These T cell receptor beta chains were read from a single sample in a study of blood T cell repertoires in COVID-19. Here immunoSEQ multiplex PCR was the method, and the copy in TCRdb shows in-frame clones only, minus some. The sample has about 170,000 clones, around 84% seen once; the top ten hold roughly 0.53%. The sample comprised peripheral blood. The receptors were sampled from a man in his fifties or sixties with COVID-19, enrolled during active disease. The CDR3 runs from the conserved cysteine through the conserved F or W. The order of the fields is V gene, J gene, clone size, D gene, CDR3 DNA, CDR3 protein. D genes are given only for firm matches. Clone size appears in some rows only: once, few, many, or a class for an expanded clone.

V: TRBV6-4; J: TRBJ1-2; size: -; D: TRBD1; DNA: TGTGCCAGCAGTGAGCAGGGGGCATCGTCTTTCTATGGCTACACCTTC; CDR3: CASSEQGASSFYGYTF
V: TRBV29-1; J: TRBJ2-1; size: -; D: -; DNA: TGCAGCGTCGTAGCCGGGAATGTTAACAATGAGCAGTTCTTC; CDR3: CSVVAGNVNNEQFF
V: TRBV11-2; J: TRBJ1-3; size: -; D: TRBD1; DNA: TGTGCCAGCAGTGAAGGCCAGGGGGCTTCCGGAAACACCATATATTTT; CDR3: CASSEGQGASGNTIYF
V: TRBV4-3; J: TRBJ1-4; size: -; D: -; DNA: TGCGCCAGCAGCCAAACTCTCGGTTATAATGAAAAACTGTTTTTT; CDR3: CASSQTLGYNEKLFF
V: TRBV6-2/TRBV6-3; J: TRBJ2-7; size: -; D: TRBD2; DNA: TGTGCCAGCAGCACCCCCCTAGCGGGGTTCGCCTACGAGCAGTACTTC; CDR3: CASSTPLAGFAYEQYF
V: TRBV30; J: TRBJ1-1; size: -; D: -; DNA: TGTGCCTGGAGTGTACGCCCTTCGAGTTACACTGAAGCTTTCTTT; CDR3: CAWSVRPSSYTEAFF
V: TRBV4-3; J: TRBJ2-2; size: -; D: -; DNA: TGCGCCAGCAGCCCTAAAGGGGGTCCCGGGGAGCTGTTTTTT; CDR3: CASSPKGGPGELFF
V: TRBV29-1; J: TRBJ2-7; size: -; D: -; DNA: TGCAGCGTTCCAGGGGCTTCCTCCTACGAGCAGTACTTC; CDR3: CSVPGASSYEQYF
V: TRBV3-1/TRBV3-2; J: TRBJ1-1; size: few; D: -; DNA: TGTGCCAGCAGCCGAAAGCAGGCAGCCGAAGCTTTCTTT; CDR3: CASSRKQAAEAFF
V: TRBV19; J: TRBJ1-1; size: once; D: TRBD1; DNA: TGTGCCAGTAGTTTGGGACAGGGGAACACTGAAGCTTTCTTT; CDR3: CASSLGQGNTEAFF
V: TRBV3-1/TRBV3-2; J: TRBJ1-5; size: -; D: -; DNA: TGTGCCAGCAGCCAAGATCCGACAGACCAAAATCAGCCCCAGCATTTT; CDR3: CASSQDPTDQNQPQHF
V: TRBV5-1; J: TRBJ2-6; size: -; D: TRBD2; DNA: TGCGCCAGCAGCCAATCTCGGGGGGCTGGGGCCAACGTCCTGACTTTC; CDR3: CASSQSRGAGANVLTF
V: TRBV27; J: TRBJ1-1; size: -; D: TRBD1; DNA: TGTGCCAGCAGGGCGAGGACAGGTGCGGCCTCGGACACTGAAGCTTTCTTT; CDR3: CASRARTGAASDTEAFF
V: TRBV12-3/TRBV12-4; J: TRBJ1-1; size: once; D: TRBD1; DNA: TGTGCCAGCACCAGGGGGCTGACTGAAGCTTTCTTT; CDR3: CASTRGLTEAFF
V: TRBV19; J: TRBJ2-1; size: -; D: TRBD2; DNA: TGTGCCAGTAGTACCCCAGGGAGGGACCATGAGCAGTTCTTC; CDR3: CASSTPGRDHEQFF
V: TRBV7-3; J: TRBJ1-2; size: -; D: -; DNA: TGTGCCAGCAGCCCCAATGGACTTGGTGGCTACACCTTC; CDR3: CASSPNGLGGYTF
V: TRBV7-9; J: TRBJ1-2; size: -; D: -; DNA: TGTGCCAGCAGACCCCAGGGGAACTATGGCTACACCTTC; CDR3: CASRPQGNYGYTF
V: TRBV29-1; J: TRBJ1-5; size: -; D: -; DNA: TGCAGCGTTGCAATTAACGGTAATCAGCCCCAGCATTTT; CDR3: CSVAINGNQPQHF
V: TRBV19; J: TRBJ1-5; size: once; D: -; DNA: TGTGCCAGTACCGGAGGGTCTGGCAATCAGCCCCAGCATTTT; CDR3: CASTGGSGNQPQHF
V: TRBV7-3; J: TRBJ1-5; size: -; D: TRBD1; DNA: TGTGCCAGCAGCTTACCGCAGACAGGGTGGAATCAGCCCCAGCATTTT; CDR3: CASSLPQTGWNQPQHF
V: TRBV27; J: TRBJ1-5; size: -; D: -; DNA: TGTGCCATGTACAGGGACTACGATAGCAATCAGCCCCAGCATTTT; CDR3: CAMYRDYDSNQPQHF
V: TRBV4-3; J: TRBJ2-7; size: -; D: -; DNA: TGCGCCAGCAGCCAAGAACCTCCAGGGGCAGAACCCTACGAGCAGTACTTC; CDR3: CASSQEPPGAEPYEQYF
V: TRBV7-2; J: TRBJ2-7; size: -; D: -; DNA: TGTGCCAGCAGCTTAGCGCAATTGGCAGGGAGGTACGAGCAGTACTTC; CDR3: CASSLAQLAGRYEQYF
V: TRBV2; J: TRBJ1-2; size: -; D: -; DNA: TGTGCCAGCAGTGAAGCAGGGGTCGCTAGGTATGGCTACACCTTC; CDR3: CASSEAGVARYGYTF
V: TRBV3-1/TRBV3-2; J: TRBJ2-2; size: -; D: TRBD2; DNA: TGTGCCAGCAGCCAAGGCAGCGGGATCACCGGGGAGCTGTTTTTT; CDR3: CASSQGSGITGELFF
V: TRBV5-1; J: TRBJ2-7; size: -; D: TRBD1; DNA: TGCGCCAGCAGCGCCGGGACAGGGATCGACGAGCAGTACTTC; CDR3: CASSAGTGIDEQYF
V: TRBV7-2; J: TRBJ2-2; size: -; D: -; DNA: TGTGCCAGCAGCCCGACTTACACCGGGGAGCTGTTTTTT; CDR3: CASSPTYTGELFF
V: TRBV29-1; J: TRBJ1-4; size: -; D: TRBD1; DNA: TGCAGCGTTGAAGATCCCGACAGGGGGACAGAAAAACTGTTTTTT; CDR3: CSVEDPDRGTEKLFF
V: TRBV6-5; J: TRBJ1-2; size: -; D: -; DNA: TGTGCCAGCGTCGGCGGCTACATCTATGGCTACACCTTC; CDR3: CASVGGYIYGYTF
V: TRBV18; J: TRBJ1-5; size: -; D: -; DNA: TGTGCCAGCTCACTAACAGGGATCAGCAATCAGCCCCAGCATTTT; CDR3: CASSLTGISNQPQHF
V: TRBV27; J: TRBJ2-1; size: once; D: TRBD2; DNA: TGTGCCAGCAGGGGTTCTAGCGGGGGGGAGAATGAGCAGTTCTTC; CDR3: CASRGSSGGENEQFF
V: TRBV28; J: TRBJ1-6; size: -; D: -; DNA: TGTGCCAGCAGCCCCCAGGTGGCACCCCTCCACTTT; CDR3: CASSPQVAPLHF
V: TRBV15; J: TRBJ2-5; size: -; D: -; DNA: TGTGCCACCAGGCAACAAACCCAAGAGACCCAGTACTTC; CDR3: CATRQQTQETQYF
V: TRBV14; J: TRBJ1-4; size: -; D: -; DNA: TGTGCCAGCAGCCAAGTTTCAGGGGTGACTAATGAAAAACTGTTTTTT; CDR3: CASSQVSGVTNEKLFF
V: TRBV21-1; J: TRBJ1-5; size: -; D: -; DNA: TGTGCCAGCAGCAAGGAAGAGGGAACCGATCAGCCCCAGCATTTT; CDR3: CASSKEEGTDQPQHF
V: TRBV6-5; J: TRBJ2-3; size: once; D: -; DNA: TGTGCCAGCAGTTTAGCGGCTAGCACAGATACGCAGTATTTT; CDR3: CASSLAASTDTQYF
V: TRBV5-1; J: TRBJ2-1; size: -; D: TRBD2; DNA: TGCGCCAGCAGCTCACTAGCGGGAGGCTCCTCCTACAATGAGCAGTTCTTC; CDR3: CASSSLAGGSSYNEQFF
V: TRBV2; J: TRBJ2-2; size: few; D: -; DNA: TGTGCCAGCAGTCCCCGGTCAACGAACACCGGGGAGCTGTTTTTT; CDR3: CASSPRSTNTGELFF
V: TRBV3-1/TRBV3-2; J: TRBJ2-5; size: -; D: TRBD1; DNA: TGTGCCAGCAGCCGCCGAGGACAGGGGGGTTTGGAGACCCAGTACTTC; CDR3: CASSRRGQGGLETQYF
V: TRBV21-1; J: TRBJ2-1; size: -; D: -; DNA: TGTGCCAGCAAGGACTCTAAGCGGGACTACAATGAGCAGTTCTTC; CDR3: CASKDSKRDYNEQFF
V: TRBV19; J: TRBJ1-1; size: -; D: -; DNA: TGTGCCAGTAGTGGTAGGGACACCGGTGACACTGAAGCTTTCTTT; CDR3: CASSGRDTGDTEAFF
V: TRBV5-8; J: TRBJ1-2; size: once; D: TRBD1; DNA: TGTGCCAGCATCTTTAAGGGGGCCTATGGCTACACCTTC; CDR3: CASIFKGAYGYTF
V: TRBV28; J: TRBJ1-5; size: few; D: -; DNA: TGTGCCAGCAGTTCACGGAGTATCAGGGAAGGGCAGCCCCAGCATTTT; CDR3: CASSSRSIREGQPQHF
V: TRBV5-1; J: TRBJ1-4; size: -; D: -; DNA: TGCGCCAGCAGCTTGGGTGGGGCCTCGGGAAAACTGTTTTTT; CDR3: CASSLGGASGKLFF
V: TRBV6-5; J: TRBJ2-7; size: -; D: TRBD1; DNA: TGTGCCAGCAGTAGACAGGGGGCTAACTCCTACGAGCAGTACTTC; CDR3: CASSRQGANSYEQYF
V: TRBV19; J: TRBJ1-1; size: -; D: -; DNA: TGTGCCAGTTTGAAGCTGGGACTCTTGAACACTGAAGCTTTCTTT; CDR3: CASLKLGLLNTEAFF
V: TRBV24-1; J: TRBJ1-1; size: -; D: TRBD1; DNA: TGTGCCACCAGTGCCCCGGGACAGGTCCCCACTGAAGCTTTCTTT; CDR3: CATSAPGQVPTEAFF
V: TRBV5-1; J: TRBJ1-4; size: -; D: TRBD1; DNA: TGCGCCAGCAGCCTGGATCTTGAGAGACAGGGGTTTGAAAAACTGTTTTTT; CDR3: CASSLDLERQGFEKLFF
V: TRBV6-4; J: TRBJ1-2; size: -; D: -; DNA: TGTGCCAGCAGTGACCCAGGGGATGGTGGCTACACCTTC; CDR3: CASSDPGDGGYTF
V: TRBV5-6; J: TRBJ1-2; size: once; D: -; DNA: TGTGCCAGCAGCTTGGGTTTTGGGGGCTTTGGTGGCTACACCTTC; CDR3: CASSLGFGGFGGYTF
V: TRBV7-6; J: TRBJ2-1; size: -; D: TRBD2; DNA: TGTGCCAGCAGCTCAGTAGCGGGGTACAATGAGCAGTTCTTC; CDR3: CASSSVAGYNEQFF
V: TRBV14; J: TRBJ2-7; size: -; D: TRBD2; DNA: TGTGCCAGCTCAGAGGGAGGGCCCTCGGGCGAGCAGTACTTC; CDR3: CASSEGGPSGEQYF
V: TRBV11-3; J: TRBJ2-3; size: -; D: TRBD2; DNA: TGTGCCAGCAGCTTAGGGCTAGCGGGGGGTACAGATACGCAGTATTTT; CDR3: CASSLGLAGGTDTQYF
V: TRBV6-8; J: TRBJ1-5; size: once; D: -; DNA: TGTGCCAGCAGTTACCCCCCTGGGGGCACTCAGCCCCAGCATTTT; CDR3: CASSYPPGGTQPQHF